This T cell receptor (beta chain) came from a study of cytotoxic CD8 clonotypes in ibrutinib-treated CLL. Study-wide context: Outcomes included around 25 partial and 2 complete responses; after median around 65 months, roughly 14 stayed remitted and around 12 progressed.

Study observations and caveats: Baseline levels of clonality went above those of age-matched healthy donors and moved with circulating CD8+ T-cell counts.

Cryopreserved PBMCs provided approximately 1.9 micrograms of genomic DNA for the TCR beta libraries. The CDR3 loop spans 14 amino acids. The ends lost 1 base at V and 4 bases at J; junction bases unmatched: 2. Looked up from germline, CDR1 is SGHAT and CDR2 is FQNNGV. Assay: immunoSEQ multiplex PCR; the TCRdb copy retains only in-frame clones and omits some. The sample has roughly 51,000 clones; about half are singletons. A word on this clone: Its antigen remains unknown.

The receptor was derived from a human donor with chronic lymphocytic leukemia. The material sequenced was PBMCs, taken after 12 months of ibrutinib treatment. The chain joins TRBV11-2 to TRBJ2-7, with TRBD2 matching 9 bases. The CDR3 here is CASSLGSGRYEQYF. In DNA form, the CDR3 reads TGTGCCAGCAGCTTAGGGAGCGGGAGGTACGAGCAGTACTTC. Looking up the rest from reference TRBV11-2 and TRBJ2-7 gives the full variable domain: EAGVAQSPRYKIIEKRQSVAFWCNPISGHATLYWYQQILGQGPKLLIQFQNNGVVDDSQLPKDRFSAERLKGVDSTLKIQPAKLEDSAVYLCASSLGSGRYEQYFGPGTRLTVT.